This is a list of T cell receptor beta chains from one sample in a study of blood T cell repertoires in COVID-19. TCRdb keeps only in-frame clones here, not all; method: immunoSEQ multiplex PCR. The sample records roughly 500,000 clones, around 85% being singletons. Sequencing was performed on peripheral blood. All receptors come from a human donor in a cohort sampled during active COVID-19. Both conserved end residues are part of each CDR3. Fields, in order: J gene, D gene, V gene, clone size, CDR3 protein, CDR3 DNA. A D gene is named only where the DNA matches it firmly. Only part of the rows carry a size: once, few, many, or a class if the clone is expanded.

J: TRBJ1-1; D: TRBD1; V: TRBV30; size: -; CDR3: CAFTDRGTEAFF; DNA: TGTGCCTTCACGGACAGGGGCACTGAAGCTTTCTTT
J: TRBJ2-1; D: TRBD2; V: TRBV11-3; size: -; CDR3: CASSPSGRVSYNEQFF; DNA: TGTGCCAGCAGCCCTAGCGGGAGGGTCTCCTACAATGAGCAGTTCTTC
J: TRBJ1-1; D: -; V: TRBV28; size: -; CDR3: CASTSRGSISEAFF; DNA: TGTGCCAGCACCTCCCGGGGAAGTATATCTGAAGCTTTCTTT
J: TRBJ2-7; D: -; V: TRBV6-5; size: -; CDR3: CASLFGVLEQYF; DNA: TGTGCCAGCCTATTCGGAGTACTCGAGCAGTACTTC
J: TRBJ1-2; D: -; V: TRBV18; size: -; CDR3: CASSPTSGHLNYGYTF; DNA: TGTGCCAGCTCACCAACCTCTGGGCACCTTAACTATGGCTACACCTTC
J: TRBJ2-3; D: -; V: TRBV28; size: -; CDR3: CASGAPAYTQYF; DNA: TGTGCCAGCGGAGCCCCCGCGTATACGCAGTATTTT
J: TRBJ1-3; D: -; V: TRBV19; size: -; CDR3: CASSMGGTHGNTIYF; DNA: TGTGCCAGTAGTATGGGAGGGACGCACGGAAACACCATATATTTT
J: TRBJ2-1; D: TRBD2; V: TRBV9; size: -; CDR3: CASSPGLAGGNEQFF; DNA: TGTGCCAGCAGCCCCGGACTAGCGGGAGGCAATGAGCAGTTCTTC
J: TRBJ1-1; D: -; V: TRBV3-1/TRBV3-2; size: -; CDR3: CASSQDAGVKAEAFF; DNA: TGTGCCAGCAGCCAAGATGCAGGGGTGAAGGCTGAAGCTTTCTTT
J: TRBJ2-3; D: TRBD1; V: TRBV14; size: once; CDR3: CASSQGGQGTDTQYF; DNA: TGTGCCAGCAGCCAGGGGGGACAGGGCACAGATACGCAGTATTTT
J: TRBJ2-5; D: -; V: TRBV25-1; size: -; CDR3: CASSERGSPLLGETQYF; DNA: TGTGCCAGCAGTGAAAGGGGATCACCACTCCTAGGGGAGACCCAGTACTTC
J: TRBJ2-5; D: TRBD1; V: TRBV7-2; size: -; CDR3: CASSYPGQGGETQYF; DNA: TGTGCCAGCAGCTACCCGGGACAGGGGGGAGAGACCCAGTACTTC
J: TRBJ1-5; D: -; V: TRBV6-2/TRBV6-3; size: -; CDR3: CASSYVAGNQPQHF; DNA: TGTGCCAGCAGTTACGTAGCGGGCAATCAGCCCCAGCATTTT
J: TRBJ2-1; D: TRBD1; V: TRBV24-1; size: -; CDR3: CATSDPGQGGHEQFF; DNA: TGTGCCACCAGTGACCCCGGACAGGGTGGACATGAGCAGTTCTTC
J: TRBJ2-1; D: TRBD2; V: TRBV6-6; size: -; CDR3: CASSRLTGTSGSNEQFF; DNA: TGTGCCAGCAGTCGACTAACCGGGACTAGCGGGAGCAATGAGCAGTTCTTC
J: TRBJ1-2; D: -; V: TRBV6-5; size: -; CDR3: CASRSTGVPDGYTF; DNA: TGTGCCAGCAGGTCCACGGGTGTCCCTGATGGCTACACCTTC
J: TRBJ2-1; D: -; V: TRBV14; size: -; CDR3: CASSLRLGRDNEQFF; DNA: TGTGCCAGCAGCCTGCGATTGGGGCGCGACAATGAGCAGTTCTTC
J: TRBJ1-4; D: TRBD1; V: TRBV9; size: once; CDR3: CASSVGTGGRKNEKLFF; DNA: TGTGCCAGCAGCGTAGGGACAGGGGGCAGAAAGAATGAAAAACTGTTTTTT
J: TRBJ1-1; D: TRBD1; V: TRBV19; size: -; CDR3: CASSTPGQRTEAFF; DNA: TGTGCCAGTAGTACGCCGGGACAGAGGACTGAAGCTTTCTTT
J: TRBJ2-1; D: TRBD2; V: TRBV13; size: -; CDR3: CASSSPLGLAGRGEQFF; DNA: TGTGCCAGCAGCTCGCCTCTTGGACTAGCGGGTAGGGGTGAGCAGTTCTTC
J: TRBJ2-1; D: TRBD2; V: TRBV27; size: -; CDR3: CASSSQGTSSYNEQFF; DNA: TGTGCCAGCAGTTCCCAGGGGACTAGCTCCTACAATGAGCAGTTCTTC
J: TRBJ2-2; D: TRBD2; V: TRBV5-5; size: -; CDR3: CASSLGLVGRNTGELFF; DNA: TGTGCCAGCAGCCTGGGACTAGTGGGAAGAAACACCGGGGAGCTGTTTTTT
J: TRBJ1-3; D: TRBD1; V: TRBV7-7; size: -; CDR3: CASSSPNPMDRGRNTIYF; DNA: TGTGCTAGCAGCTCACCGAACCCCATGGACAGGGGTCGGAACACCATATATTTT
J: TRBJ2-2; D: -; V: TRBV7-7; size: -; CDR3: CASSLDSGGELFF; DNA: TGTGCTAGCAGCTTAGACAGTGGCGGGGAGCTGTTTTTT
J: TRBJ1-2; D: TRBD1; V: TRBV7-9; size: -; CDR3: CASSLPDRGPGYTF; DNA: TGTGCCAGCAGCTTACCTGACAGGGGGCCTGGCTACACCTTC
J: TRBJ2-7; D: -; V: TRBV9; size: -; CDR3: CASSTSGTPTYEQYF; DNA: TGTGCCAGCAGCACCTCCGGGACACCAACCTACGAGCAGTACTTC
J: TRBJ1-5; D: TRBD1; V: TRBV28; size: -; CDR3: CASRGDSRQPQHF; DNA: TGTGCCAGCAGGGGGGACAGCCGGCAGCCCCAGCATTTT
J: TRBJ2-7; D: TRBD2; V: TRBV4-2; size: -; CDR3: CASSQDTGLAGEPRSYEQYF; DNA: TGTGCCAGCAGCCAAGATACGGGACTAGCGGGCGAGCCTCGATCCTACGAGCAGTACTTC
J: TRBJ1-1; D: TRBD1; V: TRBV28; size: -; CDR3: CASTQGGAIEAFF; DNA: TGTGCCAGCACCCAAGGGGGCGCGATTGAAGCTTTCTTT
J: TRBJ2-7; D: -; V: TRBV14; size: -; CDR3: CASSLSVARYEQYF; DNA: TGTGCCAGCAGCCTATCCGTTGCCAGGTACGAGCAGTACTTC
J: TRBJ1-5; D: -; V: TRBV6-1; size: once; CDR3: CASSDTGTWGNQPQHF; DNA: TGTGCCAGCAGTGACACCGGGACATGGGGAAATCAGCCCCAGCATTTT
J: TRBJ1-4; D: -; V: TRBV5-1; size: -; CDR3: CASSLGTGNEKLFF; DNA: TGCGCCAGCAGCTTGGGTACAGGGAATGAAAAACTGTTTTTT
J: TRBJ1-6; D: -; V: TRBV19; size: few; CDR3: CASSIAAGGNSPLHF; DNA: TGTGCCAGTAGTATAGCAGCCGGCGGGAATTCACCCCTCCACTTT
J: TRBJ2-3; D: -; V: TRBV7-2; size: -; CDR3: CASSATGLGTDTQYF; DNA: TGTGCCAGCAGCGCGACAGGCCTTGGCACAGATACGCAGTATTTT
J: TRBJ2-1; D: -; V: TRBV28; size: -; CDR3: CATRGSGASLKEQFF; DNA: TGTGCCACCAGAGGAAGCGGCGCCTCTTTGAAAGAGCAGTTCTTC
J: TRBJ1-3; D: TRBD1; V: TRBV6-5; size: -; CDR3: CASRLDRDGNTIYF; DNA: TGTGCCAGCAGGTTGGACAGGGATGGAAACACCATATATTTT
J: TRBJ1-3; D: -; V: TRBV2; size: -; CDR3: CASSVLSTGTGNTIYF; DNA: TGTGCCAGCAGTGTCCTCAGCACAGGGACAGGAAACACCATATATTTT
J: TRBJ2-1; D: TRBD1; V: TRBV18; size: -; CDR3: CASSLQGAYEQFF; DNA: TGTGCCAGCTCACTACAGGGGGCCTATGAGCAGTTCTTC
J: TRBJ1-2; D: -; V: TRBV7-9; size: -; CDR3: CASSVRGGANYGYTF; DNA: TGTGCCAGCAGCGTTAGGGGGGGAGCTAACTATGGCTACACCTTC
J: TRBJ2-5; D: TRBD1; V: TRBV5-1; size: -; CDR3: CASSKSPGQGGETQYF; DNA: TGCGCCAGCAGCAAATCTCCGGGACAGGGTGGGGAGACCCAGTACTTC
J: TRBJ1-1; D: -; V: TRBV5-1; size: -; CDR3: CASSLPGGASTEAFF; DNA: TGCGCCAGCAGCCTCCCCGGGGGGGCGAGCACTGAAGCTTTCTTT
J: TRBJ2-5; D: TRBD1; V: TRBV15; size: -; CDR3: CATSSPRGKTQYF; DNA: TGTGCCACCAGCAGCCCCAGGGGGAAGACCCAGTACTTC
J: TRBJ1-2; D: TRBD1; V: TRBV5-1; size: -; CDR3: CASSLNSQGIYGYTF; DNA: TGCGCCAGCAGCTTAAACTCACAGGGGATTTATGGCTACACCTTC
J: TRBJ1-1; D: TRBD1; V: TRBV4-1; size: -; CDR3: CASSQADREDTEAFF; DNA: TGCGCCAGCAGCCAAGCCGACAGGGAGGACACTGAAGCTTTCTTT
J: TRBJ2-3; D: TRBD1; V: TRBV9; size: -; CDR3: CASSIRGQGVTDTQYF; DNA: TGTGCCAGCAGCATACGCGGACAGGGGGTAACAGATACGCAGTATTTT
J: TRBJ2-2; D: TRBD2; V: TRBV18; size: -; CDR3: CASHKTSGTNTGELFF; DNA: TGTGCCAGCCACAAGACTAGCGGGACGAACACCGGGGAGCTGTTTTTT
J: TRBJ2-7; D: -; V: TRBV19; size: -; CDR3: CASSTPGRIQEDEQYF; DNA: TGTGCCAGTAGTACCCCCGGACGGATTCAGGAGGACGAGCAGTACTTC
J: TRBJ1-2; D: TRBD1; V: TRBV27; size: -; CDR3: CASSLTGDTYGYTF; DNA: TGTGCCAGCAGCCTAACAGGGGATACCTATGGCTACACCTTC
J: TRBJ1-1; D: TRBD1; V: TRBV3-1/TRBV3-2; size: -; CDR3: CASSQATTGGGTEAFF; DNA: TGTGCCAGCAGCCAAGCTACGACAGGGGGAGGGACTGAAGCTTTCTTT
J: TRBJ2-6; D: -; V: TRBV9; size: -; CDR3: CASSVSSSPGGANVLTF; DNA: TGTGCCAGCAGCGTAAGTAGTTCGCCGGGGGGGGCCAACGTCCTGACTTTC
J: TRBJ2-5; D: TRBD1; V: TRBV5-6; size: once; CDR3: CASSLDRGGRGETQYF; DNA: TGTGCCAGCAGCCTTGACAGGGGAGGTCGCGGGGAGACCCAGTACTTC